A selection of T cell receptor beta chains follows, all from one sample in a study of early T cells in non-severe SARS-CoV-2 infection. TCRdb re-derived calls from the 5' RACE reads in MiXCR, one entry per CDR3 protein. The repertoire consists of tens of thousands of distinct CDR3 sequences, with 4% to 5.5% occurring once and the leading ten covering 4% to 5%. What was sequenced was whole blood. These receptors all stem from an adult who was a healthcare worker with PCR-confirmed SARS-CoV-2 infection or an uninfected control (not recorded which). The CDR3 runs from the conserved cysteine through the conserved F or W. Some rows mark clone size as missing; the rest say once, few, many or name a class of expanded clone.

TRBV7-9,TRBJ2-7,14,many,CASSYRDKLYEQYF
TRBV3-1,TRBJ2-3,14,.,CASSQGGPTDTQYF
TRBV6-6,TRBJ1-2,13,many,CASRDTGYYGYTF
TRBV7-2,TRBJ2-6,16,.,CASSLAPSFGANVLTF
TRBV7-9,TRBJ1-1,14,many,CAIPALPSGTEAFF
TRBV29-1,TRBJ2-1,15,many,CSVEGAVWNYNEQFF
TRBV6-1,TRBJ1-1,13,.,CASSEADLQQAFF
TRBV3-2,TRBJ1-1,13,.,CASSPGANTEAFF
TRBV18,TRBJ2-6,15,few,CASSPEDGGANVLTF
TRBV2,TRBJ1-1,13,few,CATSDREGTEAFF